A single sample gave rise to the 17 T cell receptor beta chains below, sequenced in a study of blood T cell repertoires in COVID-19. Sequenced by immunoSEQ multiplex PCR; TCRdb stores in-frame clones only, minus some. Of over 130,000 clones in the sample, about nine tenths were seen once. What was sequenced was peripheral blood. The receptors originated from a human donor with COVID-19, enrolled during active disease. The donor label of this sample is uncertain.

The J gene is TRBJ2-7, the V gene TRBV5-1; 8 nucleotides align to TRBD1. The V gene's germline CDR1 is SGHRS and CDR2 YFSETQ. With V trimmed by 3 bases and J by 6 bases, 8 bases remained unmatched. There are 14 residues in the CDR3. CDR3 DNA sequence: TGCGCCAGCAGCTCAGGGGGCGCAGGCTCCGAGCAGTACTTC. Translation: CASSSGGAGSEQYF.

The J gene is TRBJ1-6, the V gene TRBV3-1 (or the pseudogene TRBV3-2), with D possibly TRBD1 on 5 matching bases. V lost 3 bases and J lost 4, with 7 bases in between. Germline V gene lookup returns CDR1 LGHDT and CDR2 YNNKEL (reference sequence). This CDR3 is 14 amino acids long. Here the CDR3 DNA reads TGTGCCAGCAGCCAGACAGTTTATAATTCACCCCTCCACTTT. It specifies CASSQTVYNSPLHF.

A single count supports this clone. The chain recombines TRBV9 with TRBJ1-1; 7 positions match TRBD1. This CDR3 contains 17 residues. Germline-derived CDR1 and CDR2 are SGDLS and YYNGEE. J was trimmed by 0 bases and V by 0 bases; bases with no gene match: 8. CDR3 nucleotide sequence: TGTGCCAGCAGCGTAGCCGGGGACAGCGTCATGAACACTGAAGCTTTCTTT. As protein: CASSVAGDSVMNTEAFF.

The chain is built from TRBV6-6 and TRBJ1-6, with 8 nucleotides matching TRBD1. Per germline, CDR1 MNHNY and CDR2 SVGAGI (reference sequence). Unmatched junction bases numbered 5, after V lost 2 bases and J lost 8 bases. The CDR3 is made up of 15 amino acids. Here the CDR3 reads CASSYGPGGDSPLHF. For the CDR3, the DNA is TGTGCCAGCAGTTACGGGCCAGGGGGCGATTCACCCCTCCACTTT.

V gene TRBV19 combines with J gene TRBJ2-3; 9 bases map to TRBD2. V shed 8 bases, J shed 2 bases, and the junction held 8 bases outside the gene matches. The germline CDR1 and CDR2 sequences are LNHDA and SQIVND (reference sequence). The CDR3 spans 15 residues. The CDR3 sequence is CASAGGDSPTDTQYF. The CDR3 nucleotides are TGTGCCAGTGCGGGAGGGGACAGCCCCACAGATACGCAGTATTTT.

This rearrangement joins TRBV11-2 to TRBJ2-5; 7 bases are shared with TRBD1. CDR1 SGHAT and CDR2 FQNNGV come from the germline V gene. V shed 4 bases, J shed 5 bases, and the junction held 13 bases outside the gene matches. The CDR3 spans 16 residues. The CDR3 region has the DNA TGTGCCAGCAGCTCGCCGGGACAGTCCCATCGGGAGACCCAGTACTTC. This gives the protein CASSSPGQSHRETQYF.

The rearrangement uses TRBV12-3 or TRBV12-4 and TRBJ1-4; a possible D gene is TRBD1 (5 bases). This CDR3 contains 12 residues. Deletions cut 5 bases from V and 7 bases from J, with 8 bases between. The CDR3 coding sequence is TGTGCCAGCAGTCAGGGAGGTGAAAAACTGTTTTTT. This gives the protein CASSQGGEKLFF.

The chain uses TRBV19 and TRBJ1-5; D is unresolved. The CDR3 covers 13 residues. Trimming removed 6 bases from V and 4 bases from J, with 10 bases in between. In germline, CDR1 is LNHDA, CDR2 SQIVND (reference sequence). The CDR3 region has the DNA TGTGCCAGTAGGGTCCAGGATAATCAGCCCCAGCATTTT. Amino acid sequence: CASRVQDNQPQHF.

This chain joins TRBV7-9 and TRBJ1-1; 10 bases are shared with TRBD1. The germline gives CDR1 SEHNR, CDR2 FQNEAQ (reference sequence). This CDR3 has 19 amino acids. Trimming removed 2 bases from V and 0 bases from J; junction bases left unmatched: 12. The CDR3 protein is CASSLPTGQGSPMNTEAFF. For the CDR3, the DNA is TGTGCCAGCAGCTTACCCACGGGACAGGGGTCACCGATGAACACTGAAGCTTTCTTT.

This rearrangement joins TRBV3-1 (or the pseudogene TRBV3-2) to TRBJ1-4; 7 bases fit TRBD1. Looked up from germline, CDR1 is LGHDT and CDR2 is YNNKEL (reference sequence). The CDR3 contains 16 residues. V was pared by 4 bases and J by 8 bases, with 13 bases of the junction left unmatched. The CDR3 bases are TGTGCCAGCAGCCCCACCGGCAAGCAGGGGGGCGAAAAACTGTTTTTT. Encoded protein: CASSPTGKQGGEKLFF.

The chain has TRBV7-9 and TRBJ1-1, with TRBD1 matching 11 bases. V shed 4 bases and J 5 bases; nucleotides not matched to a gene: 9. The CDR3 loop spans 16 amino acids. The germline V gene encodes CDR1 SEHNR and CDR2 FQNEAQ (reference sequence). The CDR3 DNA follows: TGTGCCAGCAGCTCGGTCCCGGGACAGGGGGGGACTGAAGCTTTCTTT. It translates to CASSSVPGQGGTEAFF.

The V call is TRBV30, the J call TRBJ2-1; 7 nucleotides align to TRBD2. Looked up from germline, CDR1 is GTSNPN and CDR2 is SVGIG (reference sequence). The CDR3 loop spans 15 amino acids. The trim removed 0 bases at V and 4 bases at J, leaving 6 bases unmatched. The DNA for the CDR3 is TGTGCCTGGAGTGTCGGGCGGGAGTTTTACAATGAGCAGTTCTTC. Amino acids: CAWSVGREFYNEQFF.

This clone was counted a single time. The gene calls are TRBV30 and TRBJ2-3; tentative D call: TRBD2 (6 bases). V was cut by 0 bases and J by 3 bases, with 13 bases left in between. This CDR3 comprises 15 residues. CDR1 is GTSNPN, CDR2 SVGIG, per germline (reference sequence). CDR3 in DNA: TGTGCCTGGAGTGTCAGCCTCGGAGGGACAGATACGCAGTATTTT. Its translation is CAWSVSLGGTDTQYF.

This rearrangement joins TRBV6-5 to TRBJ1-1; TRBD1 is a possible D gene (5 bases). The germline V gene has CDR1 MNHEY and CDR2 SVGAGI. Trimming removed 7 bases at V and 6 bases at J, with 18 bases between. The CDR3 is 14 amino acids. The CDR3 nucleotides are TGTGCCAGCAATGGTGACCCGGCGGGGGCTGAAGCTTTCTTT. It codes for CASNGDPAGAEAFF.

This chain connects TRBV30 to TRBJ1-1; a possible D gene is TRBD1 (6 bases). The CDR3 runs 13 residues. Germline assignment: CDR1 GTSNPN and CDR2 SVGIG (reference sequence). Trimming pared 4 bases from V and 4 bases from J, leaving 13 bases between. In DNA, the CDR3 is TGTGCCTGGACTAAGCAAGGGGGCACTGAAGCTTTCTTT. Its protein is CAWTKQGGTEAFF. Full variable domain (missing parts from reference TRBV30 and TRBJ1-1): SQTIHQWPATLVQPVGSPLSLECTVEGTSNPNLYWYRQAAGRGLQLLFYSVGIGQISSEVPQNLSASRPQDRQFILSSKKLLLSDSGFYLCAWTKQGGTEAFFGQGTRLTVV.

This chain connects TRBV12-3 or TRBV12-4 to TRBJ2-7, with D possibly TRBD1 on 5 matching bases. The CDR3 extends over 13 amino acids. V was pared by 8 bases and J by 0 bases, with 11 bases between. The CDR3 region is CASGMTASYEQYF. CDR3 sequence (DNA): TGTGCCAGCGGGATGACAGCCTCCTACGAGCAGTACTTC.

J is TRBJ1-4 and V is TRBV11-2; the match to TRBD1 covers 10 bases. This CDR3 has 17 amino acids. CDR1 and CDR2 from the germline V gene are SGHAT and FQNNGV. V trimming: 5 bases; J trimming: 1 base; junction bases outside the gene matches: 7. The CDR3 nucleotides read TGTGCCAGCAGCCGGACAGGGGGTTGGGTAACTAATGAAAAACTGTTTTTT. Encoded protein: CASSRTGGWVTNEKLFF.